This passage covers 30 T cell receptor beta chains from one sample sequenced in a study of blood T cell repertoires in COVID-19. TCRdb's copy holds only in-frame clones and misses some; the assay was immunoSEQ multiplex PCR. The table includes about 150,000 clones, about 83% detected once. Sequencing was done on a sample of peripheral blood. The receptors here all came from a woman of 80 years or more with COVID-19, enrolled during active disease.

The table lists this clone with a count of one. The chain recombines TRBV13 with TRBJ2-7; D unclear. V lost 6 bases, J lost 2 bases, and 11 bases lay in between. The CDR3 contains 13 residues. Germline assignment: CDR1 PRHDT and CDR2 FYEKMQ (reference sequence). Written as DNA, the CDR3 is TGTGCCAGCAGTCGAAGACAAGCCTACGAGCAGTACTTC. Its translation: CASSRRQAYEQYF.

This rearrangement joins TRBV7-9 to TRBJ1-1; 9 bases agree with TRBD1. The germline gives CDR1 SEHNR, CDR2 FQNEAQ (reference sequence). J lost 4 bases, V lost 7 bases, and 10 bases had no gene match. This CDR3 has 15 residues. The CDR3 nucleotides are TGTGCCAGCACCCCGGGACAGGGAGGGGGCACTGAAGCTTTCTTT. This gives the protein CASTPGQGGGTEAFF.

The chain has TRBV7-2 and TRBJ2-7; TRBD1 matches 8 bases. The CDR3 is made up of 14 amino acids. V shed 5 bases and J 2 bases; nucleotides not matched to a gene: 5. CDR1 is SGHTA and CDR2 is FQGNSA in the germline V gene. CDR3 residues: CASSRQQGAYEQYF. CDR3 sequence (DNA): TGTGCCAGCAGCCGTCAACAGGGGGCCTACGAGCAGTACTTC. Full variable domain (remainder filled in from reference TRBV7-2 and TRBJ2-7): GAGVSQSPSNKVTEKGKDVELRCDPISGHTALYWYRQSLGQGLEFLIYFQGNSAPDKSGLPSDRFSAERTGGSVSTLTIQRTQQEDSAVYLCASSRQQGAYEQYFGPGTRLTVT.

The chain has TRBV3-1 (or the pseudogene TRBV3-2) and TRBJ2-7, with TRBD2 identical over 7 bases. The ends lost 6 bases at V and 3 bases at J; junction bases unmatched: 8. The CDR3 runs to 14 residues. Germline V gene sequence: CDR1 LGHDT, CDR2 YNNKEL (reference sequence). The CDR3 coding sequence is TGTGCCAGCAGGCAGGGACTACCGGACTACGAGCAGTACTTC. Residues: CASRQGLPDYEQYF.

V and J are TRBV24-1 and TRBJ2-1; TRBD2 matches 13 bases. This CDR3 is built from 22 residues. V was pared by 5 bases and J by 0 bases, with 18 bases of the junction left unmatched. Germline V gives CDR1 KGHDR, CDR2 SFDVKD. The CDR3 here is CATSGRDGTGRTSGSSYNEQFF. CDR3 DNA sequence: TGTGCCACCAGTGGCAGAGACGGGACAGGAAGGACTAGCGGGAGCTCCTACAATGAGCAGTTCTTC.

The chain has TRBV15 and TRBJ2-7, with no clear D. The CDR3 contains 12 residues. The germline CDR1 and CDR2 sequences are LNHNV and YYDKDF (reference sequence). Trimming pared 0 bases from V and 7 bases from J, leaving 7 bases between. The CDR3 bases are TGTGCCACCAGCAGAGATTGGCAAGAGCAGTACTTC. Amino acids: CATSRDWQEQYF.

This clone occurred a few times. V usage is TRBV2 and J usage is TRBJ2-7, with 7 positions matching TRBD1. The CDR3 spans 12 residues. V lost 6 bases, J lost 4 bases, and 3 bases stayed unmatched. Looked up from germline, CDR1 is SNHLY and CDR2 is FYNNEI. CDR3 in amino acids: CASSKQGYEQYF. The CDR3 DNA reads TGTGCCAGCAGCAAACAGGGGTACGAGCAGTACTTC.

V gene TRBV5-4 combines with J gene TRBJ2-2; D unresolved. This CDR3 is 15 amino acids long. The germline V gene has CDR1 SGHNT and CDR2 YYREEE (reference sequence). V was pared by 4 bases and J by 0 bases, with 10 bases between. The CDR3 protein is CASSPRPANTGELFF. As DNA, the CDR3 is TGTGCCAGCAGCCCCCGCCCAGCGAACACCGGGGAGCTGTTTTTT. Combining the CDR3 with reference TRBV5-4 and TRBJ2-2 gives the whole variable domain ETGVTQSPTHLIKTRGQQVTLRCSSQSGHNTVSWYQQALGQGPQFIFQYYREEENGRGNFPPRFSGLQFPNYSSELNVNALELDDSALYLCASSPRPANTGELFFGEGSRLTVL.

V gene TRBV7-9 combines with J gene TRBJ2-7; a weak D match, TRBD2 (5 bases). The CDR3 loop spans 15 amino acids. V was shortened by 8 bases and J by 6 bases, with 23 bases between the two germline ends. Germline CDR1 reads SEHNR; CDR2 reads FQNEAQ (reference sequence). CDR3 region: CASGGRASFGGEQYF. The DNA of the CDR3 is TGTGCCAGCGGCGGGCGGGCTAGCTTTGGTGGCGAGCAGTACTTC.

This chain joins TRBV24-1 and TRBJ2-1; 7 bases map to TRBD1. Germline loops: CDR1 KGHDR, CDR2 SFDVKD. The CDR3 sequence is 17 residues long. After removal of 2 bases from V and 3 bases from J, the junction contained 9 bases not matched to a gene. In DNA, the CDR3 is TGTGCCACCAGTGATTCCCGGACAGGCCCCAGCTACAATGAGCAGTTCTTC. Its protein is CATSDSRTGPSYNEQFF.

This rearrangement joins TRBV7-6 to TRBJ2-7, with 13 nucleotides matching TRBD2. Germline values: CDR1 SGHVS, CDR2 FNYEAQ. The CDR3 consists of 17 residues. After removal of 3 bases from V and 2 bases from J, the junction contained 7 bases not matched to a gene. As DNA, the CDR3 is TGTGCCAGCAGCTTCAGACTAGCGGGAGGCGGCCCCTACGAGCAGTACTTC. Protein product: CASSFRLAGGGPYEQYF.

This chain connects TRBV4-1 to TRBJ2-1; 8 nucleotides line up with TRBD1. Trimming removed 1 base from V and 4 bases from J; junction bases left unmatched: 9. Germline-derived CDR1 and CDR2 are MGHRA and YSYEKL. The CDR3 totals 17 residues. The CDR3 is CASSQAQGQVAYNEQFF. Written as DNA, the CDR3 is TGCGCCAGCAGCCAAGCCCAGGGACAGGTAGCTTACAATGAGCAGTTCTTC.

The rearrangement links TRBV20-1 to TRBJ1-3, with unresolved D. V was clipped by 3 bases and J by 0 bases, with 9 bases between them. Per germline, CDR1 DFQATT and CDR2 SNEGSKA (reference sequence). The CDR3 contains 14 residues. The CDR3 region is CSASSGSSGNTIYF. The CDR3 region has the DNA TGCAGTGCTAGTTCCGGGAGCTCTGGAAACACCATATATTTT.

The CDR3 reads CASSEGQPVVYGYTF. As DNA, the CDR3 is TGTGCCAGCAGTGAAGGACAGCCAGTGGTCTATGGCTACACCTTC. The chain joins TRBV2 to TRBJ1-2; the D gene is possibly TRBD1 (5 bases). The V gene lost 1 base and the J gene lost 4 bases, with 13 bases spanning the gap. The CDR3 has 15 residues. In germline, CDR1 is SNHLY, CDR2 FYNNEI.

The rearrangement links TRBV19 to TRBJ1-2, with TRBD1 matching 8 bases. Germline assignment: CDR1 LNHDA and CDR2 SQIVND (reference sequence). This CDR3 comprises 15 residues. V trimming: 7 bases; J trimming: 1 base; junction bases outside the gene matches: 8. CDR3 amino acids: CASTSRQGINYGYTF. CDR3 nucleotide sequence: TGTGCCAGTACCTCGAGACAGGGGATTAACTATGGCTACACCTTC.

In the case of this clone: The junction departs from the called germline gene at one end, perhaps through a read error. CDR3 in amino acids: CASTQSPHGYTF. The CDR3 DNA is TGTGCTAGCACCCAAAGCCCCCATGGCTACACCTTC. The chain joins TRBV7-7 to TRBJ1-2; D unresolved. The CDR3 is 12 amino acids. CDR1 is SSHAT and CDR2 is FNYEAQ in the germline V gene (reference sequence).

This clone was found a few times. The rearrangement links TRBV28 to TRBJ2-7; 9 nucleotides match TRBD2. There are 15 residues in the CDR3. The J segment lost 2 bases and the V segment lost 5 bases, leaving 7 bases of the junction unmatched. CDR1 and CDR2 from the germline V gene are MDHEN and SYDVKM. The CDR3 region is CASSVTGLAAYEQYF. Written as DNA, the CDR3 is TGTGCCAGCAGTGTGACGGGACTAGCAGCCTACGAGCAGTACTTC.

This clone has more than one count but fewer than ten. Within the sample, other DNA sequences also encode this same CDR3. The CDR3 DNA reads TGCGCCAGCAGCTTGGACAGTTACAATGAGCAGTTCTTC. Encoded protein: CASSLDSYNEQFF. The chain uses TRBV5-1 and TRBJ2-1; D ambiguous. CDR1 and CDR2 from the germline V gene are SGHRS and YFSETQ. V lost 0 bases, J lost 4 bases, and 5 bases lay in between. CDR3 length equals 13 residues.

This clone occurred once. The chain has TRBV20-1 and TRBJ2-7; 8 nucleotides line up with TRBD2. J gave up 4 bases and V 3 bases, and 5 bases lay outside the gene matches. This CDR3 region has 13 residues. The germline CDR1 and CDR2 sequences are DFQATT and SNEGSKA (reference sequence). CDR3 in amino acids: CSASSGGRYEQYF. The CDR3 DNA reads as TGCAGTGCTAGTTCGGGCGGGAGGTACGAGCAGTACTTC.

This chain connects TRBV5-4 to TRBJ2-7; possible D gene TRBD1, 6 bases. This CDR3 has 13 amino acids. Between the trimmed V and J ends, which lost 1 base and 5 bases, there was a span of 10 bases. Germline assignment: CDR1 SGHNT and CDR2 YYREEE (reference sequence). The CDR3 region is CASSLRGSHEQYF. In DNA form, the CDR3 reads TGTGCCAGCAGCTTGAGGGGGTCCCACGAGCAGTACTTC.

About this clone itself: Distinct nucleotide sequences in the sample also encode this CDR3. V and J are TRBV5-1 and TRBJ2-5, with D unclear. The CDR3 is 12 amino acids. Germline V lookup: CDR1 SGHRS, CDR2 YFSETQ. V was shortened by 0 bases and J by 5 bases, with 5 bases between the two germline ends. CDR3: CASSLAGETQYF. CDR3 coding DNA: TGCGCCAGCAGCTTGGCCGGGGAGACCCAGTACTTC.

The chain links TRBV5-4 to TRBJ2-5; D is possibly TRBD2 (7 bases). The V end lost 1 base, the J end lost 2 bases, and 18 bases lay between the germline ends. This CDR3 is 17 amino acids long. CDR1 SGHNT and CDR2 YYREEE come from the germline V gene (reference sequence). The CDR3 DNA reads TGTGCCAGCAGCTTGCCCGAATTAGGGGGGGCACAAGAGACCCAGTACTTC. Translation: CASSLPELGGAQETQYF.

The genes are TRBV6-1 and TRBJ2-7, with D unclear. V was pared by 0 bases and J by 3 bases, with 9 bases between. The CDR3 length is 14 residues. From germline, CDR1 is MNHNS and CDR2 SASEGT. CDR3 bases: TGTGCCAGCAGTGAAGCGTTCTGGAGCTACGAGCAGTACTTC. As protein: CASSEAFWSYEQYF.

The chain joins TRBV30 to TRBJ2-1; D gene ambiguous. CDR3 size: 13 residues. With 4 bases removed from V and 3 bases from J, the gap between germline ends came to 10 bases. Per germline, CDR1 GTSNPN and CDR2 SVGIG (reference sequence). CDR3 amino acids: CAWITNHYNEQFF. The CDR3 DNA reads TGTGCCTGGATTACAAACCACTACAATGAGCAGTTCTTC.

The V and J genes are TRBV2 and TRBJ1-2; TRBD1 matches at 11 bases. The CDR3 covers 16 residues. The germline gives CDR1 SNHLY, CDR2 FYNNEI. V was clipped by 5 bases and J by 4 bases; unmatched bases: 9. As DNA, the CDR3 is TGTGCCAGCAGTTCCGGGACAGGGGGTTCGGTCTATGGCTACACCTTC. Encoded protein: CASSSGTGGSVYGYTF.

CDR3 in amino acids: CASSHLGGAEEAFF. DNA of the CDR3: TGTGCCAGCAGCCACTTAGGAGGGGCGGAGGAAGCTTTCTTT. V gene TRBV11-2 combines with J gene TRBJ1-1; D might be TRBD1 (5 bases). This CDR3 spans 14 amino acids. Trimming pared 5 bases from V and 8 bases from J, leaving 18 bases between. CDR1 SGHAT and CDR2 FQNNGV come from the germline V gene.

This chain joins TRBV19 and TRBJ1-2, with TRBD1 matching 10 bases. Germline V gives CDR1 LNHDA, CDR2 SQIVND (reference sequence). The CDR3 contains 16 residues. The ends lost 8 bases at V and 8 bases at J; junction bases unmatched: 17. CDR3 nucleotides: TGTGCCAGTTCCAGTGGGGGGGACAGGGGAATGCGAGGCTACACCTTC. It specifies CASSSGGDRGMRGYTF.

The rearrangement uses TRBV7-2 and TRBJ2-1; no clear D gene. The V end was cut by 5 bases, the J end by 4 bases, with 3 bases between. This CDR3 spans 11 amino acids. Germline CDR1 reads SGHTA; CDR2 reads FQGNSA. The CDR3 is CASSPYNEQFF. The CDR3, as DNA: TGTGCCAGCAGCCCGTACAATGAGCAGTTCTTC.

This clone has only a few counts. CDR3 sequence reads: CSASGRNQETQYF. DNA for the CDR3: TGCAGTGCCAGTGGTCGTAACCAAGAGACCCAGTACTTC. The V and J genes are TRBV20-1 and TRBJ2-5; no definite D call. CDR3 length: 13 amino acids. Deletions cut 6 bases from V and 0 bases from J, with 11 bases between. CDR1 and CDR2 (germline): DFQATT, SNEGSKA (reference sequence).

The CDR3 spells CASSQDWSSYEQYF. The CDR3 DNA reads as TGTGCCAGCAGCCAGGACTGGAGCTCCTACGAGCAGTACTTC. This chain connects TRBV3-1 (or the pseudogene TRBV3-2) to TRBJ2-7; possibly TRBD2 for D (5 bases). There are 14 residues in the CDR3. Trimming took off 3 bases at V and 0 bases at J, with 9 bases between the two ends. The germline V gene has CDR1 LGHDT and CDR2 YNNKEL (reference sequence).